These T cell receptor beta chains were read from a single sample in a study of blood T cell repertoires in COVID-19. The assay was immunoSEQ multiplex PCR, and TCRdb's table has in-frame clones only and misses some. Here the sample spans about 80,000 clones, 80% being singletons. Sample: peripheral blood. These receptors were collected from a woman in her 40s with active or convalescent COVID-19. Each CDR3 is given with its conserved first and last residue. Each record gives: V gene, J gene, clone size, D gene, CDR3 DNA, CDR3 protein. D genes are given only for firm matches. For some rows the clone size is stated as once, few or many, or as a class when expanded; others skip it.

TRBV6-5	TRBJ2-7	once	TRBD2	TGTGCCAGCAAACCGGGACTAGCTGGTGGCTACGAGCAGTACTTC	CASKPGLAGGYEQYF
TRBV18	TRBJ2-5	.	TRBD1	TGTGCCAGCTCACCACTCGGGACAGGCAAAGAGACCCAGTACTTC	CASSPLGTGKETQYF
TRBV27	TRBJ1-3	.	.	TGTGCCAGTGGGGGGGTGAGGGGAAACACCATATATTTT	CASGGVRGNTIYF
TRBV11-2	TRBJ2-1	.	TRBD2	TGTGCCAGCAGCTTAGTGCTAGCGGGAGGGTGGGATGAGCAGTTCTTC	CASSLVLAGGWDEQFF
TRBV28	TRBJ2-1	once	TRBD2	TGTGCCAGCAGTTTAGCGGTCGCTAGCGGAAGGTCCTACAATGAGCAGTTCTTC	CASSLAVASGRSYNEQFF
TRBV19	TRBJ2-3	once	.	TGTGCCAGTAGTATTATTAACGGAGATACGCAGTATTTT	CASSIINGDTQYF
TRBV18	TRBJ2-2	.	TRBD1	TGTGCCAGCTCAAGAGGGACAGGGGTCATCGGGGAGCTGTTTTTT	CASSRGTGVIGELFF
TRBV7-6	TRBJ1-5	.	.	TGTGCCAGCAGCTTGGGACAAAATCAGCCCCAGCATTTT	CASSLGQNQPQHF
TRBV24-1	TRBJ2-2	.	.	TGTGCCACCAGTGATTTGGCAGGGGCCAACGGGGAGCTGTTTTTT	CATSDLAGANGELFF
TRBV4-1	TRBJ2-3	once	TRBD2	TGCGCCAGCAGACACGGAGCGGGGGGCCTACTGGGTACGCAGTATTTT	CASRHGAGGLLGTQYF
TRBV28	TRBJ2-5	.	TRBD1	TGTGCCAGCACGCGGGAACAGGGGGCATGGGAGACCCAGTACTTC	CASTREQGAWETQYF
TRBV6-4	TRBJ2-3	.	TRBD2	TGTGCCAGCAGTGAAGGACTAGCCCGCACAGATACGCAGTATTTT	CASSEGLARTDTQYF
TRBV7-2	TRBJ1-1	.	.	TGTGCCAGCAGCTTCGGACAGCCTGAAGCTTTCTTT	CASSFGQPEAFF
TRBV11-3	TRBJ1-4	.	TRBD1	TGTGCCAGCAGCTTTGGGACAGGGGGTTTAGAAAAACTGTTTTTT	CASSFGTGGLEKLFF
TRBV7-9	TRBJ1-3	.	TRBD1	TGTGCCAGCAGCTCCGACAGGGTTGGAAACACCATATATTTT	CASSSDRVGNTIYF
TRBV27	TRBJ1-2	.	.	TGTGCCAGCAGTTTTCCCGGGTACTATGGCTACACCTTC	CASSFPGYYGYTF
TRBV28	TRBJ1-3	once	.	TGTGCCAGCAGCCCTGGCGGGGCTGCTGGAAACACCATATATTTT	CASSPGGAAGNTIYF
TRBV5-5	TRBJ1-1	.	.	TGTGCCAGTAGAGGACAGAGTGACACTGAAGCTTTCTTT	CASRGQSDTEAFF
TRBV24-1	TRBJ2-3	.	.	TGTGCCACCAGTGATGTCGGACAGCCTTACACAGATACGCAGTATTTT	CATSDVGQPYTDTQYF
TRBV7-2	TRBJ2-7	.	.	TGTGCCAGCAGCATAAGGACAGCCCCAACCTACGAGCAGTACTTC	CASSIRTAPTYEQYF
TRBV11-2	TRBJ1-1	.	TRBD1	TGTGCCAGCAGCTTAGGGTGGCAAGGGGACAGGTCCACTGAAGCTTTCTTT	CASSLGWQGDRSTEAFF
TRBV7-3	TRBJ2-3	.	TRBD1	TGTGCCAGCAGCCCCCAACAGGGGACGACGCAGTATTTT	CASSPQQGTTQYF
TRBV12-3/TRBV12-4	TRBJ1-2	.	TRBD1	TGTGCCCGTCGGGACAGCCAACTATGGAGCTACACCTTC	CARRDSQLWSYTF
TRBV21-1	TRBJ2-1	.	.	TGTGCCAGCAGCCAACGGGAGCCCCATTTAATTGGGCAGTTCTTC	CASSQREPHLIGQFF
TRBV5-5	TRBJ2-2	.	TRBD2	TGTGCCAGCAGCTTGGCTCTAGCGGGGGGGTACACCGGGGAGCTGTTTTTT	CASSLALAGGYTGELFF
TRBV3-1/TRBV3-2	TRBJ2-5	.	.	TGTGCCAGCAGCCAAGTTTCGAGATTTCAAGAGACCCAGTACTTC	CASSQVSRFQETQYF
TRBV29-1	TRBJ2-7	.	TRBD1	TGCAGCGTTGAAAACCCCACAGGGGGCGGGTACGAGCAGTACTTC	CSVENPTGGGYEQYF
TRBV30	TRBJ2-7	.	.	TGTGCCGCCGAAGGCCAGGGGAGTGCCCCGTCGTCCTACGAGCAGTACTTC	CAAEGQGSAPSSYEQYF
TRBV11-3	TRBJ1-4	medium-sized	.	TGTGCCAGCAGCTTAGGCTATTGGACAGATTTTACTTCAACTAATGAAAAACTGTTTTTT	CASSLGYWTDFTSTNEKLFF
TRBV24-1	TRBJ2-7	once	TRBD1	TGTGCCACCAGTGATCCGGGACAGGGGGATGAGGAGCAGTACTTC	CATSDPGQGDEEQYF
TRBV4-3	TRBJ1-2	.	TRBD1	TGCGCCAGCAGCCAGGGACAGACCAACTATGGCTACACCTTC	CASSQGQTNYGYTF
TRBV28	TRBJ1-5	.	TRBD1	TGTGCCAGCAGTCCCAGAGGACAGGGGGATAATCAGCCCCAGCATTTT	CASSPRGQGDNQPQHF
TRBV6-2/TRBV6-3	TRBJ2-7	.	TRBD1	TGTGCCAGCAGTCCCTCTCGTCGACAGGGGACCTACGAGCAGTACTTC	CASSPSRRQGTYEQYF
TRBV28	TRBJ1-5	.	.	TGTGCCAGCAGTTTTTTAATGCGGCCCCAGCATTTT	CASSFLMRPQHF
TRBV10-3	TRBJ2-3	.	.	TGTGCCATCAGCGGTAGCGGCACAGATACGCAGTATTTT	CAISGSGTDTQYF
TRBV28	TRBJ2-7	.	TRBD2	TGTGCCAGCGAGTTTAGCGGGAGGCGCGACGAGCAGTACTTC	CASEFSGRRDEQYF
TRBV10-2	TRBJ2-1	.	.	TGCGCCAGCAGTGCTAGGACAGTAAACAATGAGCAGTTCTTC	CASSARTVNNEQFF
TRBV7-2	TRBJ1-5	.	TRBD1	TGTGCCAGCAGCTCAGGACAGGGGGTTAGAAATCAGCCCCAGCATTTT	CASSSGQGVRNQPQHF
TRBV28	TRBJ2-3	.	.	TGTGCCAGCAGTTTATGGGGTGGTGGAGCCTCCACAGATACGCAGTATTTT	CASSLWGGGASTDTQYF
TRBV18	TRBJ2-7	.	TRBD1	TGTGCCAGCTCACAAGGACAGGGTTTTTCCTACGAGCAGTACTTC	CASSQGQGFSYEQYF
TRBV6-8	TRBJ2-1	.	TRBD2	TGTGCCAGCAGACCCAAGCGGGAGGGACTTGGGCGTGAGCAGTTCTTC	CASRPKREGLGREQFF
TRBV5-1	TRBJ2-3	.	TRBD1	TGCGCCAGCAGCTTGGGGGGGACAGCTAGCACAGATACGCAGTATTTT	CASSLGGTASTDTQYF
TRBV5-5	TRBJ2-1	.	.	TGTGCCAGCAGCTTGATTTCATATATCCTACCGGAGTCGGACAATGAGCAGTTCTTC	CASSLISYILPESDNEQFF
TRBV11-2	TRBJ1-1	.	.	TGTGCCAGCAGCTTACACGGGGACACTGAAGCTTTCTTT	CASSLHGDTEAFF
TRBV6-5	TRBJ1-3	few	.	TGTGCCAGCAGTTCCTCGCTGGGGCCGATGAAGCGAACCATATATTTT	CASSSSLGPMKRTIYF
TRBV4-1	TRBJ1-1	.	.	TGCGCCAGCAGCCTGACAGAGAACACTGAAGCTTTCTTT	CASSLTENTEAFF
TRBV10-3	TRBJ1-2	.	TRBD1	TGTGCCATCCATGGGACAGGGAAAGGCTACACCTTC	CAIHGTGKGYTF
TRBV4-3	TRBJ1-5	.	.	TGCGCCAGCAGCCAAGAGGGAGGGATCTGGCCCCAGCATTTT	CASSQEGGIWPQHF
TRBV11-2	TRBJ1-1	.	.	TGTGCCAGCAGCTTAGGCGGGAGAGCTTTCTTT	CASSLGGRAFF
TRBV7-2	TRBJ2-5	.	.	TGTGCCAGCAGCTTCAGGTTATCCCAAGAGACCCAGTACTTC	CASSFRLSQETQYF
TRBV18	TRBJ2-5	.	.	TGTGCCAGCTCACCAGGGGGCGAGGAGACCCAGTACTTC	CASSPGGEETQYF
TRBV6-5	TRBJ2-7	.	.	TGTGCCAGCGGATTCCCCGCAGGCGAGCAGTACTTC	CASGFPAGEQYF
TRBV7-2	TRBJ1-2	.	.	TGTGCCAGCAGCTTATACCAGGGGTATGGCTACACCTTC	CASSLYQGYGYTF
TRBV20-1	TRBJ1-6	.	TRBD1	TGCAGTGCTAGTCAGCCCCCCACCGGGACAGTTAATTCACCCCTCCACTTT	CSASQPPTGTVNSPLHF
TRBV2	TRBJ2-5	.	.	TGTGCCAGCGGAAACCGGGGAGAGACCCAGTACTTC	CASGNRGETQYF
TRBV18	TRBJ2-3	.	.	TGTGCCAGCTCACTAGAAAGAGTTCTCACAGATACGCAGTATTTT	CASSLERVLTDTQYF
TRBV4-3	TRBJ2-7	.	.	TGCGCCAGCAGCCAAGAAAACGGGACACCGTACGAGCAGTACTTC	CASSQENGTPYEQYF
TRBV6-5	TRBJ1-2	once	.	TGTGCCAGCTACGGGGGGGGTGCCCTCCTATATGGCTACACCTTC	CASYGGGALLYGYTF
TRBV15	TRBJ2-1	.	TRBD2	TGTGCCACCAGCAGAGGAGGACTAGCGGGTGTCGGCGGGCAGTTCTTC	CATSRGGLAGVGGQFF
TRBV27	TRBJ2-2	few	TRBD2	TGTGCCAGCAGTTTTAGCGGGGGGGTCCGGACCGGGGAGCTGTTTTTT	CASSFSGGVRTGELFF